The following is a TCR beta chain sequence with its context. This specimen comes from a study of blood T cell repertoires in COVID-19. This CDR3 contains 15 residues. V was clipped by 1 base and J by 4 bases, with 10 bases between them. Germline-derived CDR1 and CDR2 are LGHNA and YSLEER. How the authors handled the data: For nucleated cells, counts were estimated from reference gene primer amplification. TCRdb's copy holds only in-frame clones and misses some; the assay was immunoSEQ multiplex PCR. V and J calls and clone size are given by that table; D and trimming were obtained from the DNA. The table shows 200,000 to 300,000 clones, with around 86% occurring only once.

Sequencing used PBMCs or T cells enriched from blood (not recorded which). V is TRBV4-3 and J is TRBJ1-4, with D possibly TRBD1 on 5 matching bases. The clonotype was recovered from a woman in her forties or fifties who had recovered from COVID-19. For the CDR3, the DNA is TGCGCCAGCAGCCAAGTAGCTCAGGGTAATGAAAAACTGTTTTTT. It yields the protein CASSQVAQGNEKLFF.